One sample yielded the 9 T cell receptor beta chains listed below, sequenced in a study of blood T cell repertoires in COVID-19. Sequenced by immunoSEQ multiplex PCR; TCRdb stores in-frame clones only, minus some. This sample has 200,000 to 250,000 clones, with approximately 90% found just once. Sequenced: peripheral blood. These receptors were taken from a man aged 25 to 40 with COVID-19, enrolled during active disease.

Regarding this clone: Other DNA variants within this sample encode the same CDR3. The chain uses TRBV27 and TRBJ1-2; no reliable D call. The CDR3 sequence is 13 residues long. The germline V gene encodes CDR1 MNHEY and CDR2 SMNVEV (reference sequence). Trimming stripped 0 bases from V and 2 bases from J, with 4 bases between. CDR3 sequence reads: CASSLSVNYGYTF. DNA of the CDR3: TGTGCCAGCAGTTTATCCGTAAACTATGGCTACACCTTC.

V gene TRBV18 combines with J gene TRBJ2-3; D unresolved. Between the trimmed V and J ends, which lost 5 bases and 0 bases, there was a span of 12 bases. Germline assignment: CDR1 KGHSH and CDR2 LQKENI. The CDR3 has 15 residues. The CDR3 DNA follows: TGTGCCAGCTCAACAAATACAGCTAGCACAGATACGCAGTATTTT. It yields the protein CASSTNTASTDTQYF.

The sample holds one count of this clone. The V call is TRBV9, the J call TRBJ1-1; the D is unclear. V was clipped by 0 bases and J by 0 bases, with 9 bases between them. CDR3 length equals 15 residues. Germline assignment: CDR1 SGDLS and CDR2 YYNGEE. CDR3 sequence: CASSVGGGMNTEAFF. In DNA form, the CDR3 reads TGTGCCAGCAGCGTAGGAGGCGGAATGAACACTGAAGCTTTCTTT.

This chain connects TRBV6-5 to TRBJ2-6; TRBD1 is a possible D gene (6 bases). Germline V lookup: CDR1 MNHEY, CDR2 SVGAGI. CDR3 length: 15 residues. V lost 8 bases and J 0 bases, leaving 11 bases between the germline ends. The CDR3 sequence: CASGTRGSGANVLTF. The CDR3 DNA is TGTGCCAGCGGGACCAGGGGCTCTGGGGCCAACGTCCTGACTTTC.

This clone was found a few times. The V call is TRBV5-1, the J call TRBJ1-6, with D possibly being TRBD1 (6 bases). This CDR3 comprises 14 residues. Germline-derived CDR1 and CDR2 are SGHRS and YFSETQ. The V gene lost 4 bases and the J gene lost 8 bases, with 13 bases spanning the gap. DNA of the CDR3: TGCGCCAGCAGCAACACTTCAGGGGATTCACCCCTCCACTTT. It specifies CASSNTSGDSPLHF.

This clone was detected only a few times. The chain joins TRBV6-5 to TRBJ1-6, with D possibly matching TRBD1 (5 bases). Trimming cost V 8 bases and J 3 bases, with 8 bases left between them. CDR3 length: 13 amino acids. Germline-derived CDR1 and CDR2 are MNHEY and SVGAGI. The CDR3: CASRQGYNSPLHF. The CDR3 DNA sequence: TGTGCCAGCCGGCAGGGCTATAATTCACCCCTCCACTTT.

The CDR3 bases are TGTGCCAGCAGAACAGGGGATCGGTCGTTCACTGAAGCTTTCTTT. Protein: CASRTGDRSFTEAFF. The chain is built from TRBV28 and TRBJ1-1; 7 bases agree with TRBD1. This CDR3 contains 15 residues. Germline V gene lookup returns CDR1 MDHEN and CDR2 SYDVKM. V trimming: 6 bases; J trimming: 4 bases; junction bases outside the gene matches: 11.

The V gene is TRBV28, the J gene TRBJ2-7, with D uncertain. Germline V CDR1 and CDR2: MDHEN, SYDVKM. Trimming stripped 10 bases from V and 2 bases from J, with 12 bases between. The CDR3 length is 12 residues. CDR3 nucleotides: TGTGCCACTTTAACCGCTACCTACGAGCAGTACTTC. This translates into CATLTATYEQYF.

This chain links TRBV7-9 with TRBJ1-2, with D uncertain. Trimming shortened V by 5 bases and J by 6 bases, and 10 bases separated the two germline ends. CDR1 SEHNR and CDR2 FQNEAQ come from the germline V gene (reference sequence). The CDR3 has 12 residues. CDR3 coding DNA: TGTGCCAGCAGCATAGAAGCTAATGGCTACACCTTC. Encoded protein: CASSIEANGYTF. Looking up the rest from reference TRBV7-9 and TRBJ1-2 gives the full variable domain: DTGVSQNPRHKITKRGQNVTFRCDPISEHNRLYWYRQTLGQGPEFLTYFQNEAQLEKSRLLSDRFSAERPKGSFSTLEIQRTEQGDSAMYLCASSIEANGYTFGSGTRLTVV.